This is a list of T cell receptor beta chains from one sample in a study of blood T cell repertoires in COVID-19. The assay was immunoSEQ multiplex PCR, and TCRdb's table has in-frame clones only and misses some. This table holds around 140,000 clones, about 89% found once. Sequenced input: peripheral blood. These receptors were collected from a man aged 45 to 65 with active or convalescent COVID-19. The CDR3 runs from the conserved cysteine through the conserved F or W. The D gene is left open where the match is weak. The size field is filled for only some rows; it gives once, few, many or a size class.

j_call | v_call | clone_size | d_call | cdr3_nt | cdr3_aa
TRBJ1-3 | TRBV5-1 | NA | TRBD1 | TGCGCCAGCAGCCTACGGGGACAGGGGAACACCATATATTTT | CASSLRGQGNTIYF
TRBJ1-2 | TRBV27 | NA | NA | TGTGCCAGCGGATTCATGGGGGGAATGAAAGGCTACACCTTC | CASGFMGGMKGYTF
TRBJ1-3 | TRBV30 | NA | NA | TGTGCCTGGTCACCGGGTTCGCCAGGAAACACCATATATTTT | CAWSPGSPGNTIYF
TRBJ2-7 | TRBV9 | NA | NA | TGTGCCAGCAGCGTAGATTTAGCTCCCTACGAGCAGTACTTC | CASSVDLAPYEQYF
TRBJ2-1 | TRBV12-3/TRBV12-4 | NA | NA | TGTGCCAGCAGTTCCATGAGATACAATGAGCAGTTCTTC | CASSSMRYNEQFF
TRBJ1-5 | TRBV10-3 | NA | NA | TGTGCCATCAGTGGAATACAGGGACAAGAGCCCCAGCATTTT | CAISGIQGQEPQHF
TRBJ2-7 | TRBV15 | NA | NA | TGTGCCACCAGCAGGGGAGCAAATTACGAGCAGTACTTC | CATSRGANYEQYF
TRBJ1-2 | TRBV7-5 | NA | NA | TGTGTCAGAAGCCTGCGGACAGGGATGGACTATGGCTACACCTTC | CVRSLRTGMDYGYTF
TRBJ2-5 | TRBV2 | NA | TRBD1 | TGTGCCAGCAGCGGACCCTACAGGGGCCAAGAGACCCAGTACTTC | CASSGPYRGQETQYF
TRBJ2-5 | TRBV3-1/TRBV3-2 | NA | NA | TGTGCCAGCAGCCAAGAACGGAACCGGGGGAACCAAGAGACCCAGTACTTC | CASSQERNRGNQETQYF
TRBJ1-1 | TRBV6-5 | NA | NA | TGTGCCAGCAGTTACTCGAGAGCCAACACTGAAGCTTTCTTT | CASSYSRANTEAFF
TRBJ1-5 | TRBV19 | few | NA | TGTGCCAGTAGTATTCAGGGTAGATATCAGCCCCAGCATTTT | CASSIQGRYQPQHF
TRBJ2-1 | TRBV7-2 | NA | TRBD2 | TGTGCCAGCAGCGAACAGGGGACTAGCGGACTCAATGAGCAGTTCTTC | CASSEQGTSGLNEQFF
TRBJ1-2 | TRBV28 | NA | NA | TGTGCCAGCAGTCCGCCGACACCCCTTTATAACTATGGCTACACCTTC | CASSPPTPLYNYGYTF
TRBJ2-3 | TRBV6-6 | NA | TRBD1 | TGTGCCGGCAACCGGGACAGGGAGGATACGCAGTATTTT | CAGNRDREDTQYF
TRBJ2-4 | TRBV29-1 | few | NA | TGCAGCGTTGTGTCCCGGACAGGGAGGGTGTCAGGCATTCAGTACTTC | CSVVSRTGRVSGIQYF
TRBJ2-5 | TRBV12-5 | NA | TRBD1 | TGTGCTAGTGGTTTGGTAAAGGGAGGACAGGGGTTCGGGGAGACCCAGTACTTC | CASGLVKGGQGFGETQYF
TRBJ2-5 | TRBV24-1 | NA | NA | TGTGCCACCAGTGATTTCCGAAAACAGGGTATCCAAGAGACCCAGTACTTC | CATSDFRKQGIQETQYF
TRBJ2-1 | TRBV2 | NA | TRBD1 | TGTGCCAGCACCAAGGGACAGGGATACAATGAGCAGTTCTTC | CASTKGQGYNEQFF
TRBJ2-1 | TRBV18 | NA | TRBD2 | TGTGCCAGCTCGCCTACCGGGACTAGCGGGAGAGAGGGAGGGTACAATGAGCAGTTCTTC | CASSPTGTSGREGGYNEQFF
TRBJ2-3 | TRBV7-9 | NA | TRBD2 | TGTGCCACCTGGACTAGCGGGAGAGCAGATACGCAGTATTTT | CATWTSGRADTQYF
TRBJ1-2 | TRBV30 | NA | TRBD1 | TGTGCCTGGACCGGGACAGGGGGCCGTCACCTTACGTCTAACTATGGCTACACCTTC | CAWTGTGGRHLTSNYGYTF
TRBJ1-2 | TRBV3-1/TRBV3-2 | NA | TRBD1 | TGTGCCAGCAGCCAAGGTGGACAGGGGCCCAACTATGGCTACACCTTC | CASSQGGQGPNYGYTF
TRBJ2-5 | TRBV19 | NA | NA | TGTGCCAGTAGTGGGGGGGGGCTAGAGACCCAGTACTTC | CASSGGGLETQYF
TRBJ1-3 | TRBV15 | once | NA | TGTGCCACCAGCAGAGATTTGGCCAGTGGTGGAAACACCATATATTTT | CATSRDLASGGNTIYF
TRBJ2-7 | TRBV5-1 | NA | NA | TGCGCCAGCAGCTTCCTATCCACTCCAATGACGGGCGAGCAGTACTTC | CASSFLSTPMTGEQYF
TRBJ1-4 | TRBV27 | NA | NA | TGTGCCAGCAGCCTCGGGGGGTTTAATGAAAAACTGTTTTTT | CASSLGGFNEKLFF
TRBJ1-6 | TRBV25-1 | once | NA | TGTGCCAGCAGTGAATTGGGGCAGGGCCCATATAATTCACCCCTCCACTTT | CASSELGQGPYNSPLHF
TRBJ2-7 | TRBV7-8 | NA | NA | TGTGCCAGCAGCTTAGCGCTCGATAGCGGATACGAGCAGTACTTC | CASSLALDSGYEQYF
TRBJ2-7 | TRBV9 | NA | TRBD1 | TGTGCCAGCAGCGCAATCGGGACAGGAGCCTACGAGCAGTACTTC | CASSAIGTGAYEQYF
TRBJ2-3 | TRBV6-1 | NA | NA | TGTGCCAGCAGTGAACGACAGGCGACAGATACGCAGTATTTT | CASSERQATDTQYF
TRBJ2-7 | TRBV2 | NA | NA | TGTGCCAGCAGGTCAGTCTCCTACGAGCAGTACTTC | CASRSVSYEQYF